There are a few counts of the clone carrying this T cell receptor (beta chain). As yet, its antigen is unknown. TCRdb itself ran the 5' RACE reads through MiXCR, one entry per CDR3 protein. Among some 340,000 distinct CDR3 sequences listed, roughly 14% were seen once. The CDR3 loop spans 16 amino acids. Unmatched junction bases numbered 8, after V lost 3 bases and J lost 1 base. The source of the sample is a study of CD8 T cells in ankylosing spondylitis. Study-wide points: In reactive arthritis synovial fluid and blood, some motif variants had been reported before.

This receptor was taken from a male donor with ankylosing spondylitis or in good health (not recorded which). The V gene is TRBV12-3 or TRBV12-4, the J gene TRBJ2-5; TRBD1 matches at 7 bases. Sample: blood, either unsorted or a sorted T cell fraction (not recorded which). CDR3 nucleotide sequence: TGTGCCAGCAGTTTTTCGGGGACAGAAATCCAAGAGACCCAGTACTTC. This gives the protein CASSFSGTEIQETQYF.